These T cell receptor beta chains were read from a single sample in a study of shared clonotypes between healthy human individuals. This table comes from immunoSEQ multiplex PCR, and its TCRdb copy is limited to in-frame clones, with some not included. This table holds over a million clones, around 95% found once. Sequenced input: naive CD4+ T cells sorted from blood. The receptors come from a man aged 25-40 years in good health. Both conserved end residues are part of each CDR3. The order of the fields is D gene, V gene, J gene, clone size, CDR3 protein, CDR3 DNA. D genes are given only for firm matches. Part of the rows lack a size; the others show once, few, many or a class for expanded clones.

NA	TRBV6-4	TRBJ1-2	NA	CASSDSRVKGYTF	TGTGCCAGCAGTGACTCCAGGGTAAAAGGCTACACCTTC
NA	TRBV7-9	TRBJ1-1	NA	CASSWTDLGAFF	TGTGCCAGCAGCTGGACCGACCTAGGAGCTTTCTTT
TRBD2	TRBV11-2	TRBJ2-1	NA	CASSLVSGRAAYEQFF	TGTGCCAGCAGCTTAGTTAGCGGGAGGGCCGCGTATGAGCAGTTCTTC
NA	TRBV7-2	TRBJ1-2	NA	CASSSSAGSGYTF	TGTGCCAGCAGCTCAAGTGCAGGGTCCGGCTACACCTTC
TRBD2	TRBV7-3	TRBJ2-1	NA	CASSQLWAGGYNEQFF	TGTGCCAGCAGCCAGCTATGGGCGGGAGGGTACAATGAGCAGTTCTTC
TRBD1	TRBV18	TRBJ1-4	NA	CASSPRTGTTNEKLFF	TGTGCCAGCTCCCCGCGGACAGGGACTACTAATGAAAAACTGTTTTTT
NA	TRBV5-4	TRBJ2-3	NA	CASSFYLGARTDTQYF	TGTGCCAGCAGCTTCTATCTGGGGGCGCGGACAGATACGCAGTATTTT
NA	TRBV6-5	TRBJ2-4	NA	CASSSNRFIKNIQYF	TGTGCCAGCAGTTCTAACAGGTTTATCAAAAACATTCAGTACTTC
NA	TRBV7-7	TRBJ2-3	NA	CASSSATWDTQYF	TGTGCTAGCAGCTCCGCCACGTGGGATACGCAGTATTTT
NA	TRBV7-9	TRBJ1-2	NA	CASSLALQGAGYTF	TGTGCCAGCAGCTTAGCGCTACAGGGCGCTGGCTACACCTTC
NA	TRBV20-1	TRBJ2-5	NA	CSARDVLVHF	TGCAGTGCTAGAGATGTGCTAGTGCACTTC
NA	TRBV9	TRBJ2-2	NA	CASSTGPRGELFF	TGTGCCAGCAGCACCGGTCCACGCGGGGAGCTGTTTTTT
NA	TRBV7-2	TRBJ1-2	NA	CASSLVGPSGSGYTF	TGTGCCAGCAGCTTAGTGGGCCCATCCGGGAGCGGCTACACCTTC
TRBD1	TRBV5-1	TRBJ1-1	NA	CASSPDRTGRGAFF	TGCGCCAGCAGCCCAGACAGGACAGGGAGAGGCGCTTTCTTT
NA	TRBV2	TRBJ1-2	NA	CASSAPGNGGWDYGYTF	TGTGCCAGCAGTGCCCCAGGAAATGGGGGCTGGGACTATGGCTACACCTTC
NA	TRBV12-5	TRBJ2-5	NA	CASARQAQETQYF	TGTGCTAGTGCCAGGCAAGCTCAAGAGACCCAGTACTTC
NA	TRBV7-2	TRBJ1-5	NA	CASSLNHQPQHF	TGTGCCAGCAGCTTAAATCATCAGCCCCAGCATTTT
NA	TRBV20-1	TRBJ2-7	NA	CSARLNYEQYF	TGCAGTGCTAGACTCAACTACGAGCAGTACTTC
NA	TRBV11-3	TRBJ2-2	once	CASSLSWGPKGTGELFF	TGTGCCAGCAGCCTCTCTTGGGGACCTAAAGGCACCGGGGAGCTGTTTTTT
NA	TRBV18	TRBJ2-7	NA	CASSPSDIGEQYF	TGTGCCAGCTCACCATCGGACATAGGGGAGCAGTACTTC
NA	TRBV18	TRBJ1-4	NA	CASSPPGVVPEKLFF	TGTGCCAGCTCACCACCCGGTGTGGTCCCAGAAAAACTGTTTTTT
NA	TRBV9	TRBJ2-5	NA	CASSVAGRPSGETQYF	TGTGCCAGCAGCGTAGCCGGGCGGCCCTCGGGAGAGACCCAGTACTTC
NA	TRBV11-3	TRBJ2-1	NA	CASSREVHEQFF	TGTGCCAGCAGCCGAGAGGTCCATGAGCAGTTCTTC
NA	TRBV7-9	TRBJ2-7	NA	CASSPPGPSYEQYF	TGTGCCAGCAGCCCCCCGGGACCCTCCTACGAGCAGTACTTC
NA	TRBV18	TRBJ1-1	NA	CASSPFGGDLMNTEAFF	TGTGCCAGCTCACCATTTGGCGGTGACCTCATGAACACTGAAGCTTTCTTT
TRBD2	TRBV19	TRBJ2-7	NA	CASSIDGQRGIQQYF	TGTGCCAGTAGTATAGATGGCCAGCGGGGCATCCAGCAGTACTTC
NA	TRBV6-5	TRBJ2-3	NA	CASSYSIPMPTDTQYF	TGTGCCAGCAGTTACTCGATTCCGATGCCCACAGATACGCAGTATTTT
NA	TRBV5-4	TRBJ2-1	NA	CASSLAILIGRHEQFF	TGTGCCAGCAGCTTGGCCATTCTGATCGGAAGGCATGAGCAGTTCTTC
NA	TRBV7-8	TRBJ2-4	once	CASSPGSVSKNIQYF	TGTGCCAGCAGCCCAGGCAGCGTGAGCAAAAACATTCAGTACTTC
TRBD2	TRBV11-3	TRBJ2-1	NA	CASSLDTSGYNEQFF	TGTGCCAGCAGCTTAGATACTAGCGGATACAATGAGCAGTTCTTC
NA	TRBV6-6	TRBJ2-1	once	CASNSKSSYNEQFF	TGTGCCAGCAACTCGAAAAGCTCCTACAATGAGCAGTTCTTC
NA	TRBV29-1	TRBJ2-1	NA	CSVGTGTMNEQFF	TGCAGCGTTGGGACCGGGACAATGAATGAGCAGTTCTTC
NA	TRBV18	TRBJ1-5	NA	CASSPSSGQPQHF	TGTGCCAGCTCACCGAGCTCCGGTCAGCCCCAGCATTTT
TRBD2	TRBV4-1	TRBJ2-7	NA	CASSQEPGTSVGEQYF	TGCGCCAGCAGCCAAGAACCCGGGACTAGCGTAGGCGAGCAGTACTTC
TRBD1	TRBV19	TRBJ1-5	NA	CASSETGQQDQPQHF	TGTGCCAGTAGCGAAACGGGACAGCAAGATCAGCCCCAGCATTTT
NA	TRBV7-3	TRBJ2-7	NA	CASSQNAGEQYF	TGTGCCAGCAGCCAAAACGCAGGGGAGCAGTACTTC
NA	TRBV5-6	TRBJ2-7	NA	CASSSTTYEQYF	TGTGCCAGCAGCTCGACGACTTACGAGCAGTACTTC
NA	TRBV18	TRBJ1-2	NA	CASSPSDSPYGYTF	TGTGCCAGCTCACCTTCGGACAGCCCCTATGGCTACACCTTC
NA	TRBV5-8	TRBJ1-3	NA	CASSAPGSWGNTIYF	TGTGCCAGCAGCGCCCCAGGGTCTTGGGGAAACACCATATATTTT
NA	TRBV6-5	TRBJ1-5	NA	CASTHSNQPQHF	TGTGCCAGCACTCATAGCAATCAGCCCCAGCATTTT
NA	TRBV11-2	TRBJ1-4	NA	CASSGGIDEKLFF	TGTGCCAGCAGTGGCGGCATCGATGAAAAACTGTTTTTT
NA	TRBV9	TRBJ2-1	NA	CASSRRDFNEQFF	TGTGCCAGCAGCAGGCGAGACTTCAATGAGCAGTTCTTC
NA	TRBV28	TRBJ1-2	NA	CASLSSRAGYGYTF	TGTGCCAGCCTCTCTTCTAGGGCTGGCTATGGCTACACCTTC
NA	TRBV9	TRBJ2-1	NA	CASSVEPGGAVGEQFF	TGTGCCAGCAGCGTAGAGCCAGGGGGGGCGGTGGGTGAGCAGTTCTTC
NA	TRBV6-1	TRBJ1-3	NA	CASGVIGNTIYF	TGTGCCAGCGGCGTGATTGGAAACACCATATATTTT
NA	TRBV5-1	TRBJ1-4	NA	CASSLSGKGNEKLFF	TGCGCCAGCAGCTTGTCGGGGAAGGGTAATGAAAAACTGTTTTTT
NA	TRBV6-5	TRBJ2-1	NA	CASSRAGARRNEQFF	TGTGCCAGCAGCCGCGCAGGAGCCCGAAGGAATGAGCAGTTCTTC
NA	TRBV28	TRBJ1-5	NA	CASSANRARQPQHF	TGTGCCAGCAGTGCGAACAGGGCACGGCAGCCCCAGCATTTT
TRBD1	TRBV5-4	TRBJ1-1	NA	CASSLAAGGPLRAFF	TGTGCCAGCAGCTTGGCGGCAGGGGGTCCCCTGAGAGCTTTCTTT
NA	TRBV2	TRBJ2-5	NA	CARRVGQETQYF	TGTGCCCGGCGGGTAGGGCAAGAGACCCAGTACTTC
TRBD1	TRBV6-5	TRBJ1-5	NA	CASSLLPGQNQPQHF	TGTGCCAGCAGTTTGTTACCGGGACAGAATCAGCCCCAGCATTTT
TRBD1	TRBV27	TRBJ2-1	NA	CASSPYRDRVANEQFF	TGTGCCAGCAGCCCGTACCGGGACAGGGTGGCCAATGAGCAGTTCTTC
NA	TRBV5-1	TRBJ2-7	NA	CASSRLLGSYEQYF	TGCGCCAGCAGCCGCTTACTGGGCTCCTACGAGCAGTACTTC
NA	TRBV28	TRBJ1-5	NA	CASSLGGPAIMLSNQPQHF	TGTGCCAGCAGTTTAGGGGGCCCGGCTATAATGCTCAGCAATCAGCCCCAGCATTTT
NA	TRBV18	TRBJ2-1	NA	CASSPWWGNEQFF	TGTGCCAGCTCTCCATGGTGGGGCAATGAGCAGTTCTTC
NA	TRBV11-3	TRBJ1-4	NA	CASRDTGNEKLFF	TGTGCCAGCAGAGACACTGGGAATGAAAAACTGTTTTTT
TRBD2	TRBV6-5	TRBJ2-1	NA	CATKRDTYNEQFF	TGTGCCACCAAGCGGGATACCTACAATGAGCAGTTCTTC
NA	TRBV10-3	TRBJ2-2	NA	CAIGTSDITGELFF	TGTGCCATCGGGACATCAGATATCACCGGGGAGCTGTTTTTT
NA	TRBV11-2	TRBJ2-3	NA	CASSPNTGNTQYF	TGTGCCAGCAGCCCGAATACAGGGAATACGCAGTATTTT